The 13 T cell receptor beta chains reported below all come from one sample, sequenced in a study of tumor and adjacent non-tumor tissue in lung cancer. This sample's RNA came from whole unsorted tissue. TCRbeta libraries were built with three rounds of nested PCR, modified from ARM-PCR. TCRdb reanalysed the multiplex PCR reads using MiXCR and keeps one entry per CDR3 protein. This table has under 100,000 distinct CDR3 sequences, roughly 70% appearing once. The sequencing sample was made of lung tumor tissue. These receptors all come from a woman in her 70s with non-small cell lung cancer.

This clonotype was found many times. J is TRBJ1-1 and V is TRBV5-5; possible D gene TRBD1, 5 bases. The CDR3 is 14 amino acids. Looked up from germline, CDR1 is SGHKS and CDR2 is YYEKEE (reference sequence). Between the trimmed V and J ends, which lost 1 base and 4 bases, there was a span of 11 bases. CDR3 DNA: TGTGCCAGCAGCTTGTTGGGACTCGTCACTGAAGCTTTCTTT. Translated: CASSLLGLVTEAFF.

This clonotype was observed at least ten times. The J gene is TRBJ1-5, the V gene TRBV10-3; the match to TRBD1 covers 7 bases. The junction had 9 bases not matched to a gene; V was cut back by 3 bases and J by 4 bases. Germline V gene data show CDR1 as ENHRY and CDR2 as SYGVKD. The CDR3 loop spans 16 amino acids. The CDR3 DNA is TGTGCCATCAGTGATCCGGACAGGATGGGGAATCAGCCCCAGCATTTT. Its translation is CAISDPDRMGNQPQHF.

Regarding this clonotype: A much bigger clone sits one base away, suggesting this may be a read error. This chain joins TRBV5-1 and TRBJ1-1; possible D gene TRBD1, 5 bases. CDR1 is SGHRS, CDR2 YFSETQ, per germline. The CDR3 sequence is 13 residues long. V was cut by 4 bases and J by 7 bases, with 14 bases left in between. CDR3 sequence reads: CASSPSGTYEAFF. CDR3 nucleotide sequence: TGCGCCAGCAGCCCAAGCGGGACGTATGAAGCTTTCTTT.

The chain joins TRBV20-1 to TRBJ2-7; D may be TRBD2 (6 bases). The CDR3 has 17 residues. The germline V gene has CDR1 DFQATT and CDR2 SNEGSKA (reference sequence). The CDR3 is CNAIPSGGYQGVGEQYF. Here the CDR3 DNA reads TGCAATGCCATCCCCTCTGGAGGGTATCAGGGCGTAGGTGAGCAGTACTTC.

The chain has TRBV11-1 and TRBJ2-7, with D possibly being TRBD2 (5 bases). The CDR3 spans 15 residues. CDR1 is SGHAT, CDR2 FQDESV, per germline (reference sequence). V lost 6 bases to trimming and J lost 5 bases, with 20 bases between them. The DNA of the CDR3 is TGTGCCAGCAGTTTAACGGGGTCCGAAACCCACGAGCAGTACTTC. Residues: CASSLTGSETHEQYF.

This clonotype is a singleton in its sample. A junction boundary mismatches the germline segment, possibly from a read error. This chain links TRBV12-3 or TRBV12-4 with TRBJ2-7; 14 nucleotides line up with TRBD2. The CDR3 runs 21 residues. The chain's CDR3 is CVSSFGTSGRAASLRSYEQYF. The CDR3 DNA sequence: TGTGTCAGCAGTTTTGGGACTAGCGGGAGAGCCGCTTCCCTAAGATCCTACGAGCAGTACTTC.

In regard to this clonotype: A single base separates this from a much larger clone, so it may be a read error. This chain connects TRBV7-8 to TRBJ2-1; 14 bases are a match to TRBD2. The CDR3 runs 15 residues. The ends lost 5 bases at V and 9 bases at J; junction bases unmatched: 6. Germline assignment: CDR1 SGHVS and CDR2 FQNEAQ. In DNA, the CDR3 is TGTGCCAGCAGCCCCCCCGGGACTAGCGGGAGTGAGCAGTTCTTC. Translating gives CASSPPGTSGSEQFF. The variable domain in full, completed from reference TRBV7-8 and TRBJ2-1, reads GAGVSQSPRYKVAKRGQDVALRCDPISGHVSLFWYQQALGQGPEFLTYFQNEAQLDKSGLPSDRFFAERPEGSVSTLKIQRTQQEDSAVYLCASSPPGTSGSEQFFGPGTRLTVL.

The V and J genes are TRBV6-2 or TRBV6-3 and TRBJ2-7; D is perhaps TRBD1 (7 bases). The CDR3 spans 15 residues. Germline-derived CDR1 and CDR2 are MNHEY and SVGEGT. DNA for the CDR3: TGTGTCGGCAGGGGGGCTGCGTTGCGGGCTGGCGAGCAGTACTTC. Translated: CVGRGAALRAGEQYF.

This sequence joins TRBV5-4 and TRBJ2-7; the D gene is possibly TRBD1 (6 bases). The CDR3 length is 14 residues. V shed 4 bases and J shed 6 bases, with 17 bases lying between them. The germline gives CDR1 SGHNT, CDR2 YYREEE (reference sequence). CDR3 in DNA: TGTGCCAGCAGCAAAGGACAGAGTTCCATCGAGCAGTACTTC. Translated, it gives CASSKGQSSIEQYF.

This chain connects TRBV4-1 to TRBJ2-7; D unclear. Trimming left V 1 base short and J 3 bases short, with 16 bases between. The CDR3 is 16 residues long. Per germline, CDR1 MGHRA and CDR2 YSYEKL. The CDR3 nucleotides are TGCGCCAGCAGCCAAGGTGGTCAGATCACCTACTACGAGCAGTACTTC. Translation gives CASSQGGQITYYEQYF.

The chain employs TRBV18 and TRBJ2-7; unclear D gene. The length of the CDR3 is 14 residues. V lost 4 bases and J lost 0, with 10 bases in between. Germline loops: CDR1 KGHSH, CDR2 LQKENI. This chain's CDR3 is CASSLSTSSYEQYF. As DNA, the CDR3 is TGTGCCAGCTCACTGTCGACCAGCTCCTACGAGCAGTACTTC.

As concerns this clonotype: An end of the junction differs from the germline gene, which may be a read error. The rearrangement uses TRBV11-2 and TRBJ2-1; the D is unclear. CDR1 and CDR2 (germline): SGHAT, FQNNGV. The CDR3 runs 15 residues. CDR3: CSSSISSAQYNEQFF. The CDR3 coding sequence is TGCTCCAGCAGCATATCAAGCGCGCAGTACAATGAGCAGTTCTTC.

As concerns this clonotype: A read error may account for a junction end that differs from germline. The genes are TRBV5-6 and TRBJ2-1; 13 nucleotides match TRBD2. The CDR3 extends over 18 amino acids. From germline, CDR1 is SGHDT and CDR2 YYEEEE. The CDR3 region is CTSSFRTSGRAFMDGQFF. The CDR3 DNA sequence: TGTACCAGCAGCTTCCGAACTAGCGGGAGGGCCTTTATGGATGGGCAGTTCTTC.